This T cell receptor (beta chain) was obtained from a study of T cell clonality in common variable immunodeficiency. Study-level points and caveats: Fewer deletions and N-nucleotide insertions were reportedly seen in common variable immunodeficiency TCR beta sequences.

Looked up from germline, CDR1 is SGHVS and CDR2 is FNYEAQ. V gave up 2 bases and J gave up 2 bases; unmatched junction bases: 5. The CDR3 has 16 residues. On this clone: Antigen specificity is unknown. With the read ending 3 residues before the CDR3 end, the germline J gene is used to fill in that end.

Sequencing used immunoSEQ multiplex PCR; TCRdb keeps in-frame clones, though not all of them. In total the sample includes 30,000 to 40,000 clones, none of them seen once. Diagnosis required reduced IgG, IgA and/or IgM with specific antibody deficiency. The CVID group had under 16 females and about 29 males, mean age around 40. Caucasian heritage predominated among both patients and controls. This receptor was obtained from a human donor with common variable immunodeficiency. Sequenced material: peripheral blood mononuclear cells. The chain carries TRBV7-6 and TRBJ2-3; 9 bases fit TRBD1. The CDR3 loop reads CASSLTGTGYTDTQYF. Incomplete CDR3 DNA: TGTGCCAGCAGCTTAACCGGGACAGGGTACACAGATACG.